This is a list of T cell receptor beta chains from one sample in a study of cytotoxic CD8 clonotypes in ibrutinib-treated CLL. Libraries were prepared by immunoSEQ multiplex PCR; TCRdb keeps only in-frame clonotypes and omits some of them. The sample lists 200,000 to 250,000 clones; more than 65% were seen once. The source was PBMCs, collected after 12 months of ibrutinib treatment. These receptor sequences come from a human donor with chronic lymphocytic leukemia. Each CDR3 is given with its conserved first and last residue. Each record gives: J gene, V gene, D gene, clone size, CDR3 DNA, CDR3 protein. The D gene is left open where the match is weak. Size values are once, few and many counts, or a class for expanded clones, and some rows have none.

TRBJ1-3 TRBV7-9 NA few TGTGCCAGCAGCTTAGCTTGGTCTGGAAACACCATATATTTT CASSLAWSGNTIYF
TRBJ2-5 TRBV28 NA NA TGTGCCAGCAGTCTCCCACGGACACAGAAAGAGACCCAGTACTTC CASSLPRTQKETQYF
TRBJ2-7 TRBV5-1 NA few TGCGCCAGCTACAGGGAATACCCCTACGAGCAGTACTTC CASYREYPYEQYF
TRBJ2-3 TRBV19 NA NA TGTGCCACTTCGTCCAGGGGGACTCCTAGCACAGATACGCAGTATTTT CATSSRGTPSTDTQYF
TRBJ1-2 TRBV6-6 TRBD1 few TGTGCCAGCAGTTACCGGACAGGGGACTATGGCTACACCTTC CASSYRTGDYGYTF
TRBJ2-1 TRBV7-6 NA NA TGTGCCAGCAGCTTAACTCCTGGGACCTCCTACAATGAGCAGTTCTTC CASSLTPGTSYNEQFF
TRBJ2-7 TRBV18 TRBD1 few TGTGCCAGCTCACCGGACAGGCCCTACGAGCAGTACTTC CASSPDRPYEQYF
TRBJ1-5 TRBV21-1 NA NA TGTGCCAGCAGCAAGGGGACAGATGGCAATCAGCCCCAGCATTTT CASSKGTDGNQPQHF
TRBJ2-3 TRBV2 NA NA TGTGCCAGCAGTGGATCAAGCACAGATACGCAGTATTTT CASSGSSTDTQYF
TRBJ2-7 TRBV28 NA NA TGTGCCAGCAGTTTGGCCGGTAAACTCTCCTACGAGCAGTACTTC CASSLAGKLSYEQYF
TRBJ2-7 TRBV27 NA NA TGTGCCAGCAGTCGTAATACAGCACCCCACGAGCAGTACTTC CASSRNTAPHEQYF
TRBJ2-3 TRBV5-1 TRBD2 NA TGCGCCAGCAACAGTCAGCGGGGGACAGATACGCAGTATTTT CASNSQRGTDTQYF
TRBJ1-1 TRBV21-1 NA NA TGTGCCAGCAGCAACGGCAGGGAAGCTTTCTTT CASSNGREAFF
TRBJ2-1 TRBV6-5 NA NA TGTGCCAGCAGTACTATCGGGCATGAGCAGTTCTTC CASSTIGHEQFF
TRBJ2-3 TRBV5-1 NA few TGCGCCAGCAGCTTGCAGCGGGCTGGCACAGATACGCAGTATTTT CASSLQRAGTDTQYF
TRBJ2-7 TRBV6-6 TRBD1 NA TGTGCCAGCAGTTGGGACAGGCGGTCCCAAACCTACGAGCAGTACTTC CASSWDRRSQTYEQYF
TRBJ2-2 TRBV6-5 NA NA TGTGCCAGCAGTTACGATCCGGACGGGGAGCTGTTTTTT CASSYDPDGELFF
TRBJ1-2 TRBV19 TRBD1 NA TGTGCCAGTAGTAGCAGGGGGCACCGCAACTATGGCTACACCTTC CASSSRGHRNYGYTF
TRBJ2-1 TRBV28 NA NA TGTGCCAGCAGCTTCCTACTCGACAGCTCCTACAATGAGCAGTTCTTC CASSFLLDSSYNEQFF
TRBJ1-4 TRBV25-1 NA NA TGTGCCAGCAGTGAAAGGCAGCGGCCCTGTGAAAAACTGTTTTTT CASSERQRPCEKLFF
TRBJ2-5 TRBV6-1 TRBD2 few TGTGCCAGCAGTGGGACTAGCGGGAGAGCTAAAACAGAGACCCAGTACTTC CASSGTSGRAKTETQYF
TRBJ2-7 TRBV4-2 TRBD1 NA TGTGCCAGCAGCCAAGATTGGGGACAGGGGCACGAGCAGTACTTC CASSQDWGQGHEQYF
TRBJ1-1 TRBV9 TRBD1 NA TGTGCCAGCAGCGTAGTTCGGGGACAGGGGATAGCCACTGAAGCTTTCTTT CASSVVRGQGIATEAFF
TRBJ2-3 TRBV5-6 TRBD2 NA TGTGCCAGCAGACTGGGACTAGCGGGAAGGACAGATACGCAGTATTTT CASRLGLAGRTDTQYF
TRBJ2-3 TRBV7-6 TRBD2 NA TGTGCCAGCAGCTATAGCGGGGGGCCCCAAGATACGCAGTATTTT CASSYSGGPQDTQYF
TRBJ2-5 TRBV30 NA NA TGTGCCTGGAGTCTCGGACAGGCTGGGGGGGAGACCCAGTACTTC CAWSLGQAGGETQYF
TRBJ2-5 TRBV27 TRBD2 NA TGTGCCAGTATACCCCTAGCGGGAGCCTATCAAGAGACCCAGTACTTC CASIPLAGAYQETQYF
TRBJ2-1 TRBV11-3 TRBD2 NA TGTGCCAGCAGCCCGGGACTAGCGGCATACAATGAGCAGTTCTTC CASSPGLAAYNEQFF
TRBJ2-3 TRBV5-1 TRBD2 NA TGCGCCAGCAGCTTGCGGGGGGAGCACACAGATACGCAGTATTTT CASSLRGEHTDTQYF
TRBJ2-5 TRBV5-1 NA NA TGCGCCAGCAGCTTAAGAGGGGTGCAAGAGACCCAGTACTTC CASSLRGVQETQYF
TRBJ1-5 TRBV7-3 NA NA TGTGCCAGCAGCTTGTACCCCTATAGCAATCAGCCCCAGCATTTT CASSLYPYSNQPQHF
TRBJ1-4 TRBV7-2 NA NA TGTGCCAGCAGCCCCACCAGGGGTGAAAAACTGTTTTTT CASSPTRGEKLFF
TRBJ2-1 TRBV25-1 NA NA TGTGCCAGCAGTGACTGGCAGGGAAGGAATGAGCAGTTCTTC CASSDWQGRNEQFF
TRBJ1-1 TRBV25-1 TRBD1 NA TGTGCCAGCAGTGAGAGCAGGGGGCGAGGCACTGAAGCTTTCTTT CASSESRGRGTEAFF
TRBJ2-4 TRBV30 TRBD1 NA TGTGCCTGGAGCGGGGCGGTCGGACAGGCGAAAAACATTCAGTACTTC CAWSGAVGQAKNIQYF
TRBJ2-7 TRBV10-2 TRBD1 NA TGCGCCAGCAGTGGATCGGGACAGGCCTACGAGCAGTACTTC CASSGSGQAYEQYF
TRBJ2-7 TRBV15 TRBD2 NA TGTGCCACCAGCACCGGGACTAGCGGACTCTACGAGCAGTACTTC CATSTGTSGLYEQYF
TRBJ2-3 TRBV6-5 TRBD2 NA TGTGCCAGCACTCGATGGGAGGGGAGGGAAGATACGCAGTATTTT CASTRWEGREDTQYF
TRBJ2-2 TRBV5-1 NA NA TGCGCCAGCAGCTTGTCAGGCGGGGAGCTGTTTTTT CASSLSGGELFF
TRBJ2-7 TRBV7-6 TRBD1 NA TGTGCCAGCAGCCCTGGACAGGGACCTCAATACGAGCAGTACTTC CASSPGQGPQYEQYF
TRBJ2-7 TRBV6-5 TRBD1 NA TGTGCCGGCAGTTACGCGGACAGGGTAGGCGAGCAGTACTTC CAGSYADRVGEQYF
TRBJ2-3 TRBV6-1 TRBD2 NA TGTGCCAGCAGTGTAGGACTAGCGGGGCCCACAGATACGCAGTATTTT CASSVGLAGPTDTQYF
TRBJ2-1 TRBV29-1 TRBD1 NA TGCAGCGTTGAAGGGACAGGGGGCTTGAATGAGCAGTTCTTC CSVEGTGGLNEQFF
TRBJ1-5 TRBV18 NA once TGTGCCAGCTCACCCGACTATAGCAATCAGCCCCAGCATTTT CASSPDYSNQPQHF
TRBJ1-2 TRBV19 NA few TGTGCCAGTAGTCCCGACAGCACTAACTATGGCTACACCTTC CASSPDSTNYGYTF
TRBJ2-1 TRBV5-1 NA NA TGCGCCAGCAGCTTGCACCAGACGGGTGAGCAGTTCTTC CASSLHQTGEQFF